The rows below give T cell receptor beta chains drawn from one sample of a study of T cells after yellow fever vaccination. In TCRdb, the 5' RACE reads were re-called with MiXCR into one record per CDR3 protein. The table records hundreds of thousands of distinct CDR3 sequences, 7% to 10% of them present only once. Sequences were derived from PBMCs, sampled about 49 days after the first yellow fever vaccination. Receptors were obtained from a man aged 18 to 30 who received the YFV17D yellow fever vaccine. CDR3s include the opening cysteine and the closing phenylalanine or tryptophan. D genes are given only for firm matches. Not every row has a clone size; where given, it reads once, few, many or a size class.

V gene	clone size	D gene	J gene	CDR3 protein	CDR3 DNA
TRBV7-2	few	.	TRBJ2-1	CASSAGLVYNEQFF	TGTGCCAGCAGCGCCGGACTTGTCTACAATGAGCAGTTCTTC
TRBV4-1	many	TRBD1	TRBJ1-6	CATRQGGGINSPLHF	TGCGCCACCCGACAGGGAGGGGGGATAAATTCACCCCTCCACTTT
TRBV5-1	few	.	TRBJ1-1	CASLTRGETNTEAFF	TGCGCCAGCCTAACCAGGGGAGAGACGAACACTGAAGCTTTCTTT
TRBV4-2	.	TRBD2	TRBJ2-3	CASSHGTSLDTQYF	TGTGCCAGCAGCCACGGGACTAGCCTAGATACGCAGTATTTT
TRBV18	.	.	TRBJ2-7	CASSPLSGGQDEQYF	TGTGCCAGCTCACCGCTTTCTGGGGGCCAGGACGAGCAGTACTTC
TRBV6-1	few	.	TRBJ2-7	CASSPPAGRSYEQYF	TGTGCCAGCAGTCCCCCTGCAGGGAGGTCCTACGAGCAGTACTTC
TRBV4-3	.	.	TRBJ2-2	CASSPYGSNTGELFF	TGCGCCAGCAGTCCTTACGGGTCGAACACCGGGGAGCTGTTTTTT
TRBV28	many	.	TRBJ1-1	CASIPITLSRTEAFF	TGTGCCAGCATCCCTATTACGCTTAGCCGCACTGAAGCTTTCTTT
TRBV7-6	few	.	TRBJ2-7	CASSFGSGSYEQYF	TGTGCCAGCAGCTTTGGCAGCGGATCCTACGAGCAGTACTTC
TRBV29-1	.	.	TRBJ2-1	CSATTAAYNEQFF	TGCAGCGCCACGACAGCCGCCTACAATGAGCAGTTCTTC
TRBV7-2	.	.	TRBJ2-7	CASSSRGTYEQYF	TGTGCCAGCAGCTCTCGGGGGACCTACGAGCAGTACTTC
TRBV7-9	.	.	TRBJ1-4	CASSFGSDNEKLFF	TGTGCCAGCAGCTTCGGCTCAGATAATGAAAAACTGTTTTTT
TRBV4-1	many	.	TRBJ1-5	CASSQPDSGPGPQHF	TGCGCCAGCAGCCAACCGGACTCCGGTCCGGGGCCCCAGCATTTT
TRBV10-3	.	.	TRBJ1-2	CAITSGTLKPNYGYTF	TGTGCCATCACCTCCGGGACATTGAAACCTAACTATGGCTACACCTTC
TRBV5-1	few	.	TRBJ1-1	CASSPGSASNTEAFF	TGCGCCAGCAGCCCGGGAAGTGCATCGAACACTGAAGCTTTCTTT
TRBV20-1	.	TRBD2	TRBJ2-3	CSAAILAGDTDTQYF	TGCAGTGCTGCAATTCTAGCGGGGGACACAGATACGCAGTATTTT
TRBV3-1	few	TRBD2	TRBJ2-1	CASSQDPIAGGRNEQFF	TGTGCCAGCAGCCAAGACCCCATAGCGGGGGGGAGAAATGAGCAGTTCTTC
TRBV5-1	.	TRBD2	TRBJ2-3	CASSVLAGGLPDTQYF	TGCGCCAGCAGCGTACTAGCGGGGGGGCTTCCAGATACGCAGTATTTT
TRBV18	few	.	TRBJ1-1	CASSPPNLGGTEAFF	TGTGCCAGCTCACCACCGAATTTGGGGGGCACTGAAGCTTTCTTT
TRBV12-3/TRBV12-4	.	.	TRBJ2-5	CASSQEPQGKGLQETQYF	TGTGCCAGCAGCCAGGAACCTCAGGGAAAAGGGCTCCAAGAGACCCAGTACTTC
TRBV7-3	.	TRBD1	TRBJ2-2	CASSSTPGQGFGELFF	TGTGCCAGCAGCTCTACCCCGGGACAGGGGTTCGGGGAGCTGTTTTTT
TRBV12-3/TRBV12-4	.	TRBD1	TRBJ1-5	CASSVGTGFGSQPQHF	TGTGCCAGCAGTGTCGGGACAGGGTTCGGAAGTCAGCCCCAGCATTTT
TRBV4-3	few	.	TRBJ1-2	CASSQDVNRIGYGYTF	TGCGCCAGCAGCCAAGACGTAAACAGGATCGGGTATGGCTACACCTTC
TRBV7-2	.	TRBD2	TRBJ2-4	CASSPWGGSENIQYF	TGTGCCAGCAGCCCCTGGGGGGGGAGTGAAAACATTCAGTACTTC
TRBV13	.	.	TRBJ1-2	CASSPPDGADGYTF	TGTGCCAGCAGCCCCCCCGATGGGGCGGATGGCTACACCTTC
TRBV9	few	TRBD1	TRBJ1-4	CASSVGARGNEKLFF	TGTGCCAGCAGCGTAGGAGCCAGGGGGAATGAAAAACTGTTTTTT
TRBV20-1	few	TRBD1	TRBJ1-5	CSARVLRRTGMSPSNQPQHF	TGCAGTGCTAGAGTCCTCAGGAGGACAGGGATGTCCCCTAGCAATCAGCCCCAGCATTTT
TRBV12-3/TRBV12-4	.	.	TRBJ1-1	CASSSRAEEAFF	TGTGCCAGCAGTTCTAGGGCTGAAGAAGCTTTCTTT
TRBV12-3/TRBV12-4	few	TRBD1	TRBJ2-7	CASSLAGTAYEQYF	TGTGCCAGCAGTTTAGCGGGGACAGCCTACGAGCAGTACTTC
TRBV24-1	few	.	TRBJ2-3	CATSVTGFADTQYF	TGTGCCACCAGTGTAACAGGTTTCGCAGATACGCAGTATTTT
TRBV6-5	.	.	TRBJ2-1	CASRPTPGIVFF	TGTGCCAGCAGACCGACACCAGGAATAGTGTTCTTC
TRBV11-3	few	.	TRBJ2-1	CASSLGWGNEQFF	TGTGCCAGCAGCTTAGGATGGGGAAATGAGCAGTTCTTC
TRBV7-8	many	.	TRBJ1-2	CASSLAAGPAGGYTF	TGTGCCAGCAGCTTAGCCGCGGGGCCGGCGGGGGGCTACACCTTC
TRBV29-1	.	.	TRBJ1-4	CSVGAGGEKLFF	TGCAGCGTTGGGGCGGGCGGGGAAAAACTGTTTTTT
TRBV7-2	many	.	TRBJ1-5	CASSLVGRRDQPQHF	TGTGCCAGCAGCTTAGTTGGCAGAAGGGATCAGCCCCAGCATTTT
TRBV11-2	few	TRBD2	TRBJ2-3	CASSLIAGALTDTQYF	TGTGCCAGCAGCTTAATAGCGGGGGCCCTCACAGATACGCAGTATTTT
TRBV5-1	.	TRBD1	TRBJ1-1	CASSRGQGGGTEAFF	TGCGCCAGCAGTCGAGGACAGGGCGGAGGCACTGAAGCTTTCTTT
TRBV7-2	.	.	TRBJ2-7	CASSLGINRWYEQYF	TGTGCCAGCAGCTTAGGAATTAACAGGTGGTACGAGCAGTACTTC
TRBV6-1	.	TRBD2	TRBJ2-3	CASRRGLADLDTQYF	TGTGCCAGCAGGCGCGGACTAGCGGATTTAGATACGCAGTATTTT
TRBV10-3	few	TRBD2	TRBJ2-3	CAISMGLVADTQYF	TGTGCCATCAGTATGGGACTAGTGGCAGATACGCAGTATTTT
TRBV27	few	.	TRBJ2-3	CASSISTSTDTQYF	TGTGCCAGCAGTATTTCAACTAGCACAGATACGCAGTATTTT
TRBV19	.	.	TRBJ2-3	CASSIDGLDTQYF	TGTGCCAGTAGTATAGATGGGTTAGATACGCAGTATTTT
TRBV20-1	few	.	TRBJ2-1	CSAREPNEQFF	TGCAGTGCTAGAGAGCCCAATGAGCAGTTCTTC
TRBV20-1	once	TRBD1	TRBJ1-1	CSAGQGATTEAFF	TGCAGTGCCGGACAGGGGGCGACCACTGAAGCTTTCTTT
TRBV4-3	few	TRBD2	TRBJ2-5	CASSQVLAGQETQYF	TGCGCCAGCAGCCAAGTACTAGCGGGGCAAGAGACCCAGTACTTC
TRBV5-1	few	TRBD2	TRBJ2-6	CASSIGWGGSSGANVLTF	TGCGCCAGCAGCATAGGGTGGGGGGGGTCCTCTGGGGCCAACGTCCTGACTTTC
TRBV5-1	few	TRBD1	TRBJ1-2	CASSFTPGQGNGGYTF	TGCGCCAGCAGCTTCACACCGGGACAGGGGAACGGTGGCTACACCTTC
TRBV12-3/TRBV12-4	.	TRBD2	TRBJ2-1	CASSLQSGGAGNEQFF	TGTGCCAGCAGTCTCCAGAGCGGGGGGGCCGGTAATGAGCAGTTCTTC
TRBV5-1	.	TRBD1	TRBJ2-2	CASSLGDSTITGELFF	TGCGCCAGCAGCTTGGGGGACAGCACAATCACCGGGGAGCTGTTTTTT
TRBV20-1	few	TRBD1	TRBJ2-5	CSAPGTGGETQYF	TGCAGTGCTCCCGGGACAGGGGGCGAGACCCAGTACTTC
TRBV29-1	.	.	TRBJ1-1	CSVGVGPRDTEAFF	TGCAGCGTTGGGGTAGGACCCCGGGACACTGAAGCTTTCTTT
TRBV20-1	.	TRBD1	TRBJ1-5	CSAQGQGDQPQHF	TGCAGTGCGCAGGGACAGGGGGATCAGCCCCAGCATTTT
TRBV7-9	few	.	TRBJ2-6	CAEAGGEPGANVLTF	TGTGCCGAAGCGGGCGGAGAGCCTGGGGCCAACGTCCTGACTTTC
TRBV6-5	.	TRBD1	TRBJ2-3	CASSYRGQGDTQYF	TGTGCCAGCAGTTACAGGGGGCAAGGAGATACGCAGTATTTT